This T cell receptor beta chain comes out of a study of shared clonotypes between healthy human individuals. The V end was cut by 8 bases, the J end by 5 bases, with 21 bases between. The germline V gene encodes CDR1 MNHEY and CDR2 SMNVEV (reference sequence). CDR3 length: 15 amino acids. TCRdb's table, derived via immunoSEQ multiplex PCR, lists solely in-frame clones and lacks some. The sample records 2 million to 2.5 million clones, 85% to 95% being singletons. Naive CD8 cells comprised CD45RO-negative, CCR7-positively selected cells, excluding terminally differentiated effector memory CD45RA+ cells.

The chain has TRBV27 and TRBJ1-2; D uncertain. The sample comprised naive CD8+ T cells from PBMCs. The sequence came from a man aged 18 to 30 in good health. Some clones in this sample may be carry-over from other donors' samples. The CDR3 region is CASSVLRGAMYGYTF. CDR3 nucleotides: TGTGCCAGCTCGGTCCTGCGGGGTGCGATGTATGGCTACACCTTC.